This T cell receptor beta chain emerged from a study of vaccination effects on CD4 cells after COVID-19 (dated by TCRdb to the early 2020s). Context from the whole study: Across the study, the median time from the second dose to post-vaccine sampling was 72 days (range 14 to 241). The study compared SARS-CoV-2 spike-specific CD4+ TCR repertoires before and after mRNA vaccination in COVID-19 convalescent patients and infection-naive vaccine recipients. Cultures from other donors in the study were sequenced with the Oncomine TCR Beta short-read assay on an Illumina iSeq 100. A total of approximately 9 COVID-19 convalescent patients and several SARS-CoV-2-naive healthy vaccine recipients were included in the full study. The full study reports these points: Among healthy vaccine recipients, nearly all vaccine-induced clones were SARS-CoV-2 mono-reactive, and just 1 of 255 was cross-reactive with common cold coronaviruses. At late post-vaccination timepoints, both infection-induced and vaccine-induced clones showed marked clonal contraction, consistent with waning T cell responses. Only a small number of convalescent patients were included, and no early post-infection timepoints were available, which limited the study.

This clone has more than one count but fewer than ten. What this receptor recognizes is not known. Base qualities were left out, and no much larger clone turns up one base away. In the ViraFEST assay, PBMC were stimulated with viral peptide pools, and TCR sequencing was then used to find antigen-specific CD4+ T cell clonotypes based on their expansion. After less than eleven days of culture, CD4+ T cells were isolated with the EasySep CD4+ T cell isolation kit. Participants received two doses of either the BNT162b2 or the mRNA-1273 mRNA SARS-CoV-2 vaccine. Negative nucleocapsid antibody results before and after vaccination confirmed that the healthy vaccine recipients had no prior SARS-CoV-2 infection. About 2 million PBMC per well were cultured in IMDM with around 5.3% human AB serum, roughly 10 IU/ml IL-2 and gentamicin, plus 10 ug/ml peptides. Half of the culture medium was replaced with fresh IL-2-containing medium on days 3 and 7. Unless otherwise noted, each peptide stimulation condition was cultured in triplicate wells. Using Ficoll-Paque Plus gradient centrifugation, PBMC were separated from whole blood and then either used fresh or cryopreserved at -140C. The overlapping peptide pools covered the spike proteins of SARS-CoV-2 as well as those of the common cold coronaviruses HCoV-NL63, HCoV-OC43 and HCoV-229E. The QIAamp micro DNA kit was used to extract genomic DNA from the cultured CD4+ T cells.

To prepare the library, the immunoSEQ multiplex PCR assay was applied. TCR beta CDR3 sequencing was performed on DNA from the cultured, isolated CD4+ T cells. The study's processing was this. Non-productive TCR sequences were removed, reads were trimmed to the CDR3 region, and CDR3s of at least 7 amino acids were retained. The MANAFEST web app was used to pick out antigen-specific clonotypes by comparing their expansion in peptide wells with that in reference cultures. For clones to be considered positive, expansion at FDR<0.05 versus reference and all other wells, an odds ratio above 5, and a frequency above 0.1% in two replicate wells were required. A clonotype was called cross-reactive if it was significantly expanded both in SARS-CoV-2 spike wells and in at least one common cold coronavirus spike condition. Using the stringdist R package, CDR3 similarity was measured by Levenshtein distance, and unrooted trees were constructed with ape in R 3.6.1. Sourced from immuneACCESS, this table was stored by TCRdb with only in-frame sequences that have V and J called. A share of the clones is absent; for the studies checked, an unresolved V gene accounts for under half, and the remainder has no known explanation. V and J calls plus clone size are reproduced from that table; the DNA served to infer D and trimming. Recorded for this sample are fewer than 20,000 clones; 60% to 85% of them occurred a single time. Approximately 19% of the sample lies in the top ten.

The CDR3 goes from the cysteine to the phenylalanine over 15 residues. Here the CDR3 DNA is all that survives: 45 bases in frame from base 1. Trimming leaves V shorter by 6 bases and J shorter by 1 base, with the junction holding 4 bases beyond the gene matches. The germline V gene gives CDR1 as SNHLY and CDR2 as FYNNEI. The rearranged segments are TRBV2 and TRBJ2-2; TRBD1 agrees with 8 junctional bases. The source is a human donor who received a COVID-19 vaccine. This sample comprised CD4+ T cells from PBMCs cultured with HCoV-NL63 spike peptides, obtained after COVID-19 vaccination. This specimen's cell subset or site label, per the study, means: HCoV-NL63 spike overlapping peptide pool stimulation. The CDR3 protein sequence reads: CASSRDRLNTGELFF. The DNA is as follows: TGTGCCAGCAGCCGGGACAGGCTGAACACCGGGGAGCTGTTTTTT.